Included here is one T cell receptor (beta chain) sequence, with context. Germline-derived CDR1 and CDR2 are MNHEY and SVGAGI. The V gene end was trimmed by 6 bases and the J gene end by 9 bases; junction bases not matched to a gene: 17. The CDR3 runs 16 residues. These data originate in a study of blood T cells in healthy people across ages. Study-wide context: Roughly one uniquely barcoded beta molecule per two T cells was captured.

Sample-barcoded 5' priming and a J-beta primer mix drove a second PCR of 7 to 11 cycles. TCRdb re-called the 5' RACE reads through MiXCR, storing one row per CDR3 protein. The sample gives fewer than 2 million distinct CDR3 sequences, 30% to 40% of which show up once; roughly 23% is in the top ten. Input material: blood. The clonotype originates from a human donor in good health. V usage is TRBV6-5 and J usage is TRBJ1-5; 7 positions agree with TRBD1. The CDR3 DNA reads TGTGCCAGCAGCTTCCGACAGGGAGGATTACTTGGGCCCCAGCATTTT. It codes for CASSFRQGGLLGPQHF.